The sequence of this T cell receptor beta chain was determined in a study of molecular identifiers for immune sequencing clone quantification. MiXCR, run by TCRdb on the PCR reads, gives a single entry per CDR3 protein. This sample has tens of thousands of distinct CDR3 sequences, with just over 35% found just once. This clonotype was observed a few times. Per germline, CDR1 MDHEN and CDR2 SYDVKM. Trimming shortened V by 6 bases and J by 5 bases, and 17 bases separated the two germline ends. This CDR3 region has 14 residues. The specimen was naive CD8+ T cells from blood, with Jurkat cell RNA spiked in. This sample's subset: FACS-sorted CD8+CD4-CCR7+CD45RA+ naive T cells. This sequence joins TRBV28 and TRBJ2-7; either TRBD1 or TRBD2 may fit D (7 bases each). The clonotype comes from a human donor in good health. Some libraries in this study had Jurkat cell RNA spiked in. The CDR3 bases are TGTGCCAGCAGCCCAGCGCCAGGGGGGGACGAGCAGTACTTC. Protein product: CASSPAPGGDEQYF.